The rows below give T cell receptor beta chains drawn from one sample of a study of identical twins. MiXCR was run by TCRdb on the 5' RACE reads, yielding one entry per CDR3 protein. The table shows 450,000 to 500,000 distinct CDR3 sequences, with 14% occurring only once. This sample was shared with a second study, whose subject was yellow fever vaccine responses in identical twins.

What was sequenced was CD4+ T cells sorted from blood. The source is a woman in her late teens or twenties in good health. Both conserved end residues are part of each CDR3. The order of the fields is D gene, CDR3 length, clone size, J gene, V gene, CDR3 DNA, CDR3 protein. The D gene is left open where the match is weak. Size is omitted from some rows. Given values are once, few, many or a class for expanded clones.

NA | 15 | few | TRBJ2-3 | TRBV29-1 | TGCAGCGTTGTCGGGACCCCAAGAGGAACAGATACGCAGTATTTT | CSVVGTPRGTDTQYF
TRBD2 | 16 | few | TRBJ2-1 | TRBV6-5 | TGTGCCAGCAGCTATACGACTAGCGTCTCCCAAGGTGAGCAGTTCTTC | CASSYTTSVSQGEQFF
NA | 14 | NA | TRBJ1-5 | TRBV2 | TGTGCCAGCACCGGACATGATAGCAATCAGCCCCAGCATTTT | CASTGHDSNQPQHF
TRBD2 | 21 | many | TRBJ2-1 | TRBV12-3/TRBV12-4 | TGTGCCAGCAGTTTAGGGTCCGGGACTAGCGGCCTTCCAAGCTCCTACAATGAGCAGTTCTTC | CASSLGSGTSGLPSSYNEQFF
NA | 15 | many | TRBJ1-5 | TRBV5-1 | TGCGCCAGCAGACCGGGGGCCGATGGCAATCAGCCCCAGCATTTT | CASRPGADGNQPQHF
NA | 15 | few | TRBJ2-1 | TRBV9 | TGTGCCAGCAGCGTAGCTACAACCTCCTACAATGAGCAGTTCTTC | CASSVATTSYNEQFF
TRBD1 | 15 | few | TRBJ2-7 | TRBV12-3/TRBV12-4 | TGTGCCAGCAGAAACCACAAGACAGGGCACCACGAGCAGTACTTC | CASRNHKTGHHEQYF
NA | 12 | many | TRBJ1-2 | TRBV7-9 | TGTGCCAGCAGCTTCAACAGGGATGGCTACACCTTC | CASSFNRDGYTF
TRBD1 | 16 | NA | TRBJ2-1 | TRBV5-5 | TGTGCCAGCAGCGGAGGGACAGGGGGGCTCCACAATGAGCAGTTCTTC | CASSGGTGGLHNEQFF
NA | 14 | few | TRBJ2-7 | TRBV6-2/TRBV6-3 | TGTGCCAGCAGTGCCGACAAAAACCCCTACGAGCAGTACTTC | CASSADKNPYEQYF
TRBD2 | 16 | few | TRBJ2-3 | TRBV4-2 | TGTGCCAGCAGCCAAGACTGGACTAGGCCCCGTGATACGCAGTATTTT | CASSQDWTRPRDTQYF
NA | 12 | NA | TRBJ2-1 | TRBV30 | TGTGCCTGGAAAAGAACCGGCAATGAGCAGTTCTTC | CAWKRTGNEQFF
NA | 14 | few | TRBJ2-1 | TRBV4-2 | TGTGCCAGCAGCGATATGGACACCTACAATGAGCAGTTCTTC | CASSDMDTYNEQFF
TRBD1 | 15 | few | TRBJ2-3 | TRBV6-4 | TGTGCCAGCGCTGGGACAGCAGCCCCCACAGATACGCAGTATTTT | CASAGTAAPTDTQYF
NA | 13 | few | TRBJ2-1 | TRBV19 | TGTGCCAGTAGTAGGGACACTGGCCGGGGGCAGTTCTTC | CASSRDTGRGQFF
NA | 14 | NA | TRBJ2-1 | TRBV6-2/TRBV6-3 | TGTGCCAGCAGGGGACCGACAAGGGGTGGTGAGCAGTTCTTC | CASRGPTRGGEQFF
TRBD1 | 13 | NA | TRBJ1-2 | TRBV9 | TGTGCCAGCAGCGTAAGGACAGGGTTTGCCTACACCTTC | CASSVRTGFAYTF
NA | 13 | few | TRBJ2-7 | TRBV3-1 | TGTGCCAGCAGCCCTTTTTGTGGGTCCGAGCAGTACTTC | CASSPFCGSEQYF
NA | 15 | few | TRBJ1-5 | TRBV6-2/TRBV6-3 | TGTGCCAGCACACCCCGCAGGGACCGTAATCAGCCCCAGCATTTT | CASTPRRDRNQPQHF
TRBD2 | 17 | NA | TRBJ2-2 | TRBV2 | TGTGCCAGCAGGATCCCTCTAGCGGGCCTGAACACCGGGGAGCTGTTTTTT | CASRIPLAGLNTGELFF
NA | 12 | few | TRBJ1-5 | TRBV20-1 | TGCAGTGCCTTTAGACCCAATCAGCCCCAGCATTTT | CSAFRPNQPQHF
NA | 15 | medium-sized | TRBJ2-2 | TRBV7-2 | TGTGCCAGCAGCTTAGAGGGGACGTGGACCGGGGAGCTGTTTTTT | CASSLEGTWTGELFF
NA | 13 | few | TRBJ2-5 | TRBV20-1 | TGCAGTGCCAGACGTCAGGGGGGAGAGACCCAGTACTTC | CSARRQGGETQYF
TRBD1 | 14 | NA | TRBJ2-3 | TRBV29-1 | TGCAGCGTTGTACCGCAGGGGGCGGCAGATACGCAGTATTTT | CSVVPQGAADTQYF
TRBD1 | 14 | NA | TRBJ2-1 | TRBV9 | TGTGCCAGCGGTCGACAGGGGTATGACAATGAGCAGTTCTTC | CASGRQGYDNEQFF
TRBD2 | 15 | few | TRBJ2-7 | TRBV10-3 | TGTGCCATCAGTGAATTTAGCGGGACTTCCTACGAGCAGTACTTC | CAISEFSGTSYEQYF
TRBD2 | 16 | few | TRBJ2-7 | TRBV6-2/TRBV6-3 | TGTGCCAGCAGACACGCCACTAGCGGGAGCAAGAACGAGCAGTACTTC | CASRHATSGSKNEQYF
NA | 14 | NA | TRBJ2-5 | TRBV28 | TGTGCCAGCAGTTTCGGCAGGCGAGAAGAGACCCAGTACTTC | CASSFGRREETQYF
NA | 14 | NA | TRBJ2-1 | TRBV20-1 | TGCAGTGCTCCCAGAGTATCAAGTAACAATGAGCAGTTCTTC | CSAPRVSSNNEQFF
TRBD1 | 15 | few | TRBJ2-7 | TRBV7-2 | TGTGCCAGCAGCTTTCTGACAGGGGGCTCTGCCGAGCAGTACTTC | CASSFLTGGSAEQYF
NA | 12 | few | TRBJ1-1 | TRBV6-6 | TGTGCCAGCAGCGGACAGTTCGGGGAAGCTTTCTTT | CASSGQFGEAFF
NA | 14 | NA | TRBJ1-4 | TRBV11-2 | TGTGCCAGCAGCTTAAGGACAGTTCGTGAAAAACTGTTTTTT | CASSLRTVREKLFF
TRBD2 | 13 | few | TRBJ2-3 | TRBV27 | TGTGCCAGCAGGGGACTAGCTGCAGATACGCAGTATTTT | CASRGLAADTQYF
TRBD1 | 14 | few | TRBJ1-1 | TRBV5-1 | TGCGCCAGCAGCTACTGGGACAGCGCGGGTGAAGCTTTCTTT | CASSYWDSAGEAFF
TRBD2 | 14 | few | TRBJ2-3 | TRBV28 | TGTGCCAGCAGCCCGGGGGGAGTTGAGGATACGCAGTATTTT | CASSPGGVEDTQYF
NA | 13 | few | TRBJ2-5 | TRBV6-2/TRBV6-3 | TGTGCCAGCAGTTACTCGACCCTAGCGTCCCAGTACTTC | CASSYSTLASQYF
NA | 14 | NA | TRBJ1-4 | TRBV19 | TGTGCCAGTAGTATTACGGCATCTTTTGAAAAACTGTTTTTT | CASSITASFEKLFF
TRBD2 | 15 | NA | TRBJ2-1 | TRBV7-9 | TGTGCCAGCAGCTTAGAGGGACTAGCGGTCGATGAGCAGTTCTTC | CASSLEGLAVDEQFF
TRBD2 | 15 | NA | TRBJ2-3 | TRBV20-1 | TGCAGTGCTAGGGGGGCAGCGGGAGGGGGAGATACGCAGTATTTT | CSARGAAGGGDTQYF
NA | 11 | few | TRBJ2-7 | TRBV6-5 | TGTGCCAGCACCGCGGGGGGACAGGTCGTTTTC | CASTAGGQVVF
NA | 13 | NA | TRBJ2-5 | TRBV5-1 | TGCGCCAGCAGCTTGACAGACCAAGAGACCCAGTACTTC | CASSLTDQETQYF
NA | 13 | many | TRBJ1-5 | TRBV7-2 | TGTGCCAGCAGCTTAGCGTTGCTTCAGCCCCAGCATTTT | CASSLALLQPQHF
NA | 15 | NA | TRBJ2-3 | TRBV20-1 | TGCAGTGCTAGAGATGGTCGGGACCACACAGATACGCAGTATTTT | CSARDGRDHTDTQYF
NA | 15 | NA | TRBJ2-7 | TRBV7-3 | TGTGCCAGCAGCTTAACGGGGGGGCCTGTTTACGAGCAGTACTTC | CASSLTGGPVYEQYF
NA | 15 | NA | TRBJ2-7 | TRBV20-1 | TGCAGTGCTAGAGATGTAAGGACTGTTGCCTACGAGCAGTACTTC | CSARDVRTVAYEQYF
NA | 14 | many | TRBJ2-7 | TRBV20-1 | TGCAGTGCTAGAGATTCAGGCACGGCCTACGAGCAGTACTTC | CSARDSGTAYEQYF
TRBD1 | 19 | NA | TRBJ2-1 | TRBV6-2/TRBV6-3 | TGTGCCAGCAGTTACTCGATCCGTCAGGGGGTCTTCAGTGGCAATGAGCAGTTCTTC | CASSYSIRQGVFSGNEQFF
NA | 14 | NA | TRBJ2-3 | TRBV27 | TGTGCCAGCAGCCCGGACCTACTCACAGATACGCAGTATTTT | CASSPDLLTDTQYF